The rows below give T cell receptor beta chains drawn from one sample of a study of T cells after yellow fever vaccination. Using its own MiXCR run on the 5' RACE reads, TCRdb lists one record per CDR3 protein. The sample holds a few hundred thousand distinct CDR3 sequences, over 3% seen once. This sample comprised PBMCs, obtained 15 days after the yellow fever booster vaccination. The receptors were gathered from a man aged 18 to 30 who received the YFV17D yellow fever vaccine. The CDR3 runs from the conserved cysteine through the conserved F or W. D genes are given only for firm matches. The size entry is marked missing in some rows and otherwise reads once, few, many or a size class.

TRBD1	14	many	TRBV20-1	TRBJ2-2	TGCAGTGCTAGGGACAGGGAAGGGGTCGGGGAGCTGTTTTTT	CSARDREGVGELFF
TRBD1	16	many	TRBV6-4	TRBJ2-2	TGTGCCAGCAGCGAAACCCCCGGACAGGGATCCGGGGAGCTGTTTTTT	CASSETPGQGSGELFF
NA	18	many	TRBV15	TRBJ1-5	TGTGCCACCAGCAGGGCCAGGGTCACGGGGGACCCCAATCAGCCCCAGCATTTT	CATSRARVTGDPNQPQHF
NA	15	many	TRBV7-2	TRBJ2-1	TGTGCCAGCAGCTTATTTGCGAAGGCCCTCAATGAGCAGTTCTTC	CASSLFAKALNEQFF
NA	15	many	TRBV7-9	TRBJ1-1	TGTGCCAGCAGCCCAAGGGGCGACAGGAACACTGAAGCTTTCTTT	CASSPRGDRNTEAFF
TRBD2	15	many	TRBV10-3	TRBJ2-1	TGTGCCATCAGCCCGGGGGGAGCGGGTGGGGATGAGCAGTTCTTC	CAISPGGAGGDEQFF
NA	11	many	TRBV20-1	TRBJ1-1	TGCAGTGCTAGACCGAACACTGAAGCTTTCTTT	CSARPNTEAFF
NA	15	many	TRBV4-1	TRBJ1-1	TGCGCCAGCAGCCAAGTCCCGGGGGGGTACACTGAAGCTTTCTTT	CASSQVPGGYTEAFF
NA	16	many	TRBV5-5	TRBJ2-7	TGTGCCAGCAGCTTAGATCTCTGGATCGGGGAGAACGAGCAGTACTTC	CASSLDLWIGENEQYF
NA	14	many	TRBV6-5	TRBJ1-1	TGTGCCAGCAGTTCCCCAGGGCGGTACACTGAAGCTTTCTTT	CASSSPGRYTEAFF
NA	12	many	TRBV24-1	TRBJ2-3	TGTGCCACCAGTACCCGTGGAGATACGCAGTATTTT	CATSTRGDTQYF
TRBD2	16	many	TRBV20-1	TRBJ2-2	TGCAGTGCTAGGACTAGCGGGGTTATTGGCACCGGGGAGCTGTTTTTT	CSARTSGVIGTGELFF
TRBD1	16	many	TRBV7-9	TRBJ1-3	TGTGCCAGCAGCACCCGGACAGGGTCTAGTGGAAACACCATATATTTT	CASSTRTGSSGNTIYF
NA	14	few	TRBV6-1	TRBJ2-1	TGTGCCAGCAGTGAAGGGCGGGCGTGGGGTGAGCAGTTCTTC	CASSEGRAWGEQFF
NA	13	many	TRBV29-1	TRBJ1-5	TGCAGCGCTACCCTCGGGGGAGATCAGCCCCAGCATTTT	CSATLGGDQPQHF
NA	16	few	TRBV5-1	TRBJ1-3	TGCGCCAGCAGCTTGGGAGCAGGAATCTCTGGAAACACCATATATTTT	CASSLGAGISGNTIYF
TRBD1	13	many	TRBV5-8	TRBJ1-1	TGTGCCAGCAGCTTTACAGGGGGATTAGGAGCTTTCTTT	CASSFTGGLGAFF
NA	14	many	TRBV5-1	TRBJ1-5	TGCGCCAGCAGCCCCAACCCTAGCAATCAGCCCCAGCATTTT	CASSPNPSNQPQHF
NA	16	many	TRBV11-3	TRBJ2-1	TGTGCCAGCAGCCGAGAGGGGGTCGGAGTCTACAATGAGCAGTTCTTC	CASSREGVGVYNEQFF
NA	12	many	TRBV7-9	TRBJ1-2	TGTGCCAGCAGCTTATTAGGGGAAGGCTACACCTTC	CASSLLGEGYTF
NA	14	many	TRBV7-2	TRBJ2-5	TGTGCCAGCAGCTGGCGGGTCTCAGAGGAGACCCAGTACTTC	CASSWRVSEETQYF
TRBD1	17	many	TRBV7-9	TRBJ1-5	TGTGCCAGCAGCTTAACCCTAGCCGGGACAGCCAATCAGCCCCAGCATTTT	CASSLTLAGTANQPQHF
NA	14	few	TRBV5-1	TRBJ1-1	TGCGCCAGCAGCTTCCGTGGGGCGGGCACTGAAGCTTTCTTT	CASSFRGAGTEAFF
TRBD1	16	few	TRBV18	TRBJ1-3	TGTGCCAGCTCACCGACCCCACAGGGGTCTGGAAACACCATATATTTT	CASSPTPQGSGNTIYF
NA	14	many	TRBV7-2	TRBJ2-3	TGTGCCAGCAGCTCGGCCCCAGTAAAGGATACGCAGTATTTT	CASSSAPVKDTQYF
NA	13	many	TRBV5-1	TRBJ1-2	TGCGCCAGCAGCATAGGGACGGACTATGGCTACACCTTC	CASSIGTDYGYTF
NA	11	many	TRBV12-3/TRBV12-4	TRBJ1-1	TGTGCCAGTTTTTCAGGGATCGAAGCTTTCTTT	CASFSGIEAFF
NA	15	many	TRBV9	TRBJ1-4	TGTGCCAGCAGCGAGACCGGGAGGCGGGGAGAAAAACTGTTTTTT	CASSETGRRGEKLFF
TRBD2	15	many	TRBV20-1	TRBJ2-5	TGCAGTGCCAGAAGTCCCGGGACTAGCACAGAGACCCAGTACTTC	CSARSPGTSTETQYF
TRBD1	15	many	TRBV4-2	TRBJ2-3	TGTGCCAGCAGCCCTGGGACAGGGAGCACAGATACGCAGTATTTT	CASSPGTGSTDTQYF
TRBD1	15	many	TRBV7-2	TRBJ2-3	TGTGCCAGCAGCCCACGGACAGGGATCACAGATACGCAGTATTTT	CASSPRTGITDTQYF
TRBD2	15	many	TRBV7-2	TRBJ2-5	TGTGCCAGCAGCTTGGGCGCGGGGGGGCTTGAGACCCAGTACTTC	CASSLGAGGLETQYF
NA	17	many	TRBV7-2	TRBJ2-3	TGTGCCAGCAGCTTAGTAACGCGGGGCCCTTTCACAGATACGCAGTATTTT	CASSLVTRGPFTDTQYF
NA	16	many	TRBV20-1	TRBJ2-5	TGCAGTGGCAACCCCCCGACAGGAGTAGATAGAGAGACCCAGTACTTC	CSGNPPTGVDRETQYF
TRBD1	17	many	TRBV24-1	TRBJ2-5	TGTGCCACCAGTGACAACATAAGGGGGCAGGGAAATGAGACCCAGTACTTC	CATSDNIRGQGNETQYF
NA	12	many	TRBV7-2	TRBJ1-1	TGTGCCAGCAGCTTCGGGCAGTCGGGGGCTTTCTTT	CASSFGQSGAFF
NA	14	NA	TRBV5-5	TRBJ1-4	TGTGCCAGCAGCTTGAGGGCAGGCAATGAAAAACTGTTTTTT	CASSLRAGNEKLFF
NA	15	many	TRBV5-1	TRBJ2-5	TGCGCCAGCAGCAGCACAGGTGGAGGGCAAGAGACCCAGTACTTC	CASSSTGGGQETQYF
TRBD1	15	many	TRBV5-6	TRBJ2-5	TGTGCCAGCAGCTTCTCACAGGGGGCTCGGGAGACCCAGTACTTC	CASSFSQGARETQYF
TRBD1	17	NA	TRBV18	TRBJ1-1	TGTGCCAGCTCACCACAGGCACAGGGGGCGAGGAGCACTGAAGCTTTCTTT	CASSPQAQGARSTEAFF
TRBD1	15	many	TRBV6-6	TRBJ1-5	TGTGCCAGCAGTTCCCCGGACAGGGGCCATCAGCCCCAGCATTTT	CASSSPDRGHQPQHF
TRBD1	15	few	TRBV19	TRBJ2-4	TGTGCCAGTAGTATGACAGGGGCGCGAAGAAACATTCAGTACTTC	CASSMTGARRNIQYF
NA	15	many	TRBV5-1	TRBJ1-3	TGCGCCAGCAGCTTGGACAGTAACTCTGGAAACACCATATATTTT	CASSLDSNSGNTIYF
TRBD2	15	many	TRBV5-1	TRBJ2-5	TGCGCCAGCAGCTCCAGCGGGGGTGGGCAAGAGACCCAGTACTTC	CASSSSGGGQETQYF
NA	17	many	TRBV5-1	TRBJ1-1	TGCGCCAGCAGCTTGTTCTTAGGGGGAGGAACTTGGCCTGAAGCTTTCTTT	CASSLFLGGGTWPEAFF
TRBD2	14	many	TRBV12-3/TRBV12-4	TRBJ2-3	TGTGCCAGCAGTTTCGGGGGGGCCGGAGATACGCAGTATTTT	CASSFGGAGDTQYF
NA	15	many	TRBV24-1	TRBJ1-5	TGTGCCACCTCCGGCCCCGGGGCCGGCAATCAGCCCCAGCATTTT	CATSGPGAGNQPQHF
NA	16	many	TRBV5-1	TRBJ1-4	TGCGCCAGCAGAAGGGGTACAGCCACTTACGGTGAAAAACTGTTTTTT	CASRRGTATYGEKLFF
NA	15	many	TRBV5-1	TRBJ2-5	TGCGCCAGCAGCCTGGGGGACCCCCTCCAAGAGACCCAGTACTTC	CASSLGDPLQETQYF
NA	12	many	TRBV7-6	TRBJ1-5	TGTGCCAGCAGCTTAGACGGGGATTCCCAGCATTTT	CASSLDGDSQHF
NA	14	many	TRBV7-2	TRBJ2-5	TGTGCCAGCAGCTACCGATTTGGGTCGGAGACCCAGTACTTC	CASSYRFGSETQYF